This T cell receptor beta chain was profiled in a study of blood T cell repertoires in COVID-19 (dated by TCRdb to between 2020 and 2021). Study-level background: The collaborator samples originated in the United States, Italy and Spain and spanned the acute and convalescent phases of COVID-19. Deeply sampled blood TCRbeta repertoires from subjects exposed to, actively infected with, or recovered from COVID-19 were included in the dataset. The prospective study material was composed of cDNA or gDNA derived from T cells, B-cell-depleted T cells, or PBMCs. A de-identified subject ID, COVID-19 status, age in years and sex were almost always included in the sample metadata. Samples were obtained from the ongoing ImmuneRACE study (first 160 participants) and from about 1,300 subjects provided by 6 global collaborators. Where HLA class I and class II types were available, the types were taken from metadata supplied by the sample provider, not from assay-based typing. The repertoires were released in a freely available public database meant as a resource for research on the immune response to SARS-CoV-2. What the research found in general, with its limitations: The amount of clinical and demographic metadata varied by source and participant and was provided uncurated.

As to this clone: The clone's antigen remains unknown. Within one base of it there is no much larger clone, and no base qualities were kept.

The immunoSEQ Assay, a bias-controlled multiplex PCR, was used to amplify TCRbeta CDR3 regions from genomic DNA. The paper's processing steps were these. The number of nucleated cells in each sample was estimated by amplification of reference gene primers within the assay. Sequence reads were collapsed and filtered to measure the absolute abundance of every unique TCRbeta CDR3 rearrangement. For each sample, productive Simpson clonality was calculated as the square root of Simpson's diversity index over productive rearrangements. In TCRdb, the immuneACCESS table is reduced to in-frame sequences with V and J assigned. These tables do not hold every clone; where another copy was compared, an unresolved V gene accounts for under half, and the others remain unexplained. The V and J calls and clone size were taken over from that table, and D and trimming were inferred from the DNA. The sample table holds around 25,000 clones, of which about nine tenths were seen once. Of the sample, 9.7% falls within the top ten clones.

CDR1 MNHEY and CDR2 SVGAGI are derived from the germline V gene. The CDR3 goes from the cysteine to the phenylalanine over 15 residues. Of the read, only the CDR3 DNA is kept; its 45 bases are in frame from base 1. V lost 5 bases and J lost 5 bases, and the count of bases not matched to a germline gene is 7. Whole blood was collected in K2EDTA tubes by collaborating institutions according to the institutions' own protocols. For TCRbeta analysis, collaborator samples were shipped as frozen whole blood, as isolated PBMCs, or as DNA extracted from either sample type. The sequence joins TRBV6-5 to TRBJ1-1; the central 11 bases match TRBD1. The source of this sequence is a man between 65 and 85 years old with acute or convalescent COVID-19. Source material: peripheral blood. Read as DNA, the sequence is TGTGCCAGCAGTCGGACAGGGGGCAGGACTACTGAAGCTTTCTTT. Its translation is CASSRTGGRTTEAFF.